This is a list of T cell receptor beta chains from one sample in a study of blood T cell repertoires in COVID-19. Clones were sequenced by immunoSEQ multiplex PCR, and TCRdb holds only the in-frame ones, with some missing. The data hold 240,000 or so clones, with 70% to 85% observed a single time. The specimen sequenced was peripheral blood. These receptors were collected from a woman at least 80 years old with acute or convalescent COVID-19. Each CDR3 is given with its conserved first and last residue. D genes are given only for firm matches. Some rows have no size entry. The others give once, few or many, or a class for an expanded clone.

j_call,d_call,clone_size,v_call,cdr3_nt,cdr3_aa
TRBJ2-3,-,-,TRBV5-5,TGTGCCAGCAGCCGAACAGGGACCGGGGGCACAGATACGCAGTATTTT,CASSRTGTGGTDTQYF
TRBJ1-2,TRBD1,-,TRBV18,TGTGCCAGCTCACCAGACACAGGGGCCGGCTACACCTTC,CASSPDTGAGYTF
TRBJ1-2,TRBD1,-,TRBV5-1,TGCGCCAGCAGCTTGGAGGGGACAGGGATTGGCTACACCTTC,CASSLEGTGIGYTF
TRBJ1-2,TRBD1,-,TRBV12-5,TGTGCTAGTGGTACAGGGGTCTATGGCTACACCTTC,CASGTGVYGYTF
TRBJ2-7,TRBD1,-,TRBV6-5,TGTGCCAGCAGTTACTCGCCGGACAGGGACTACGAGCAGTACTTC,CASSYSPDRDYEQYF
TRBJ1-4,TRBD1,-,TRBV16,TGTGCCAGCAGCCAATATATCGGACAGGGGGATGAAAAACTGTTTTTT,CASSQYIGQGDEKLFF
TRBJ2-7,TRBD1,-,TRBV25-1,TGTGCCAGCAGTGTATCTGGGACAGGGGGCATTCACGAGCAGTACTTC,CASSVSGTGGIHEQYF
TRBJ1-1,-,-,TRBV7-3,TGTGCCAGCAGCTTATGGTACAGCTCCACTGAAGCTTTCTTT,CASSLWYSSTEAFF
TRBJ2-1,-,-,TRBV21-1,TGTGCCAGCAGCAAACCCGGGACAGGGGACTCTGGATGCTCCTACAATGAGCAGTTCTTC,CASSKPGTGDSGCSYNEQFF
TRBJ2-7,TRBD2,-,TRBV5-1,TGCGCCAGCAGCTTGGGGCTGACTAGCGGAGCTCTGCACGGCTGGTACTTC,CASSLGLTSGALHGWYF
TRBJ2-3,TRBD2,-,TRBV7-2,TGTGCCAGCAGCCTGGGACTAGCCGGGTGGGGTACGCAGTATTTT,CASSLGLAGWGTQYF
TRBJ1-2,-,-,TRBV3-1/TRBV3-2,TGTGCCAGCAGCCGGTCTTGGAGGGGCTACACCTTC,CASSRSWRGYTF
TRBJ2-3,TRBD1,-,TRBV7-3,TGTGCCAGCAGCTCGGGACAGGGGGTTGAAGATACGCAGTATTTT,CASSSGQGVEDTQYF
TRBJ1-4,-,-,TRBV4-1,TGCGCCAGCAGCCAGATAACAGGGTTGGGGGAAAAACTGTTTTTT,CASSQITGLGEKLFF
TRBJ1-5,TRBD1,-,TRBV19,TGTGCCAGTAGTGGCCTGGGGACAGGGGATCAGCCCCAGCATTTT,CASSGLGTGDQPQHF
TRBJ1-4,-,once,TRBV19,TGTGCCAGTCGCAAGGGGGGGGCGTTAGGTGAAAAACTGTTTTTT,CASRKGGALGEKLFF
TRBJ1-3,-,-,TRBV5-4,TGTGCCAGCAGCTTGAGGGCTGGGAGCTCTGGAAACACCATATATTTT,CASSLRAGSSGNTIYF
TRBJ1-3,-,few,TRBV5-6,TGTGCCAGCAGCTTGGCGGGTCTTAACTCTGGAAACACCATATATTTT,CASSLAGLNSGNTIYF
TRBJ2-2,TRBD1,-,TRBV7-7,TGTGCCAGCAGCAGGGACAGGACGAACACCGGGGAGCTGTTTTTT,CASSRDRTNTGELFF
TRBJ1-1,-,-,TRBV30,TGTGCCTGGAGAGCCGACACTGAAGCTTTCTTT,CAWRADTEAFF
TRBJ1-3,-,-,TRBV10-1,TGCGCCAGCAGTGAGGAGAGGAGCTCTGGAAACACCATATATTTT,CASSEERSSGNTIYF
TRBJ1-4,-,many,TRBV7-9,TGTGCCAGCAGCTTAGTTTCCGGGTTTAATGAAAAACTGTTTTTT,CASSLVSGFNEKLFF
TRBJ2-1,TRBD1,few,TRBV6-5,TGTGCCAGCAGTTACGGGGGGACAGGGGTGAATGAGCAGTTCTTC,CASSYGGTGVNEQFF
TRBJ2-3,-,-,TRBV3-1/TRBV3-2,TGTGCCAGCAGCCAAGTCCCCACCGGTACGCAGTATTTT,CASSQVPTGTQYF
TRBJ1-2,-,-,TRBV2,TGTGCCAGCCACTCAGGGTTGTTCTATGGCTACACCTTC,CASHSGLFYGYTF
TRBJ1-2,TRBD1,-,TRBV7-3,TGTGCCAGCAGCTTCGAGGGTGAGGGGGCCTATGGCTACACCTTC,CASSFEGEGAYGYTF
TRBJ2-3,TRBD2,once,TRBV6-1,TGTGCCAGCAGTAACCCGCGACTAGCGGCGCAGTATTTT,CASSNPRLAAQYF
TRBJ1-1,-,-,TRBV10-3,TGTGCCATCAAAGCGGGAACTGAAGCTTTCTTT,CAIKAGTEAFF
TRBJ1-1,-,-,TRBV7-9,TGTGCCAGCAGCCTACAGGGACCGAACACTGAAGCTTTCTTT,CASSLQGPNTEAFF
TRBJ1-2,-,-,TRBV6-2/TRBV6-3,TGTGCCAGCAGTTACACAGGCGGCTATGGCTACACCTTC,CASSYTGGYGYTF
TRBJ1-4,-,-,TRBV5-1,TGCGCCAGCAGCTTGATGGGGCAGACTAATGAAAAACTGTTTTTT,CASSLMGQTNEKLFF
TRBJ1-2,TRBD1,few,TRBV6-5,TGTGCCAGCAGAACCCCAGGGGGAAACTATGGCTACACCTTC,CASRTPGGNYGYTF
TRBJ2-7,TRBD1,once,TRBV24-1,TGTGCCACCAGTGGCGGTGGACAGGGTGTTGTCTCCTGCTACGAGCAGTACTTC,CATSGGGQGVVSCYEQYF
TRBJ2-7,-,-,TRBV19,TGTGCCTCCGGGATCGCAGGTGAGCAGTACTTC,CASGIAGEQYF
TRBJ1-2,TRBD1,once,TRBV3-1/TRBV3-2,TGTGCCAGCAGCCAAAAAGGGGGCAGCTATGGCTACACCTTC,CASSQKGGSYGYTF
TRBJ1-3,TRBD1,-,TRBV3-1/TRBV3-2,TGTGCCAGCAGCCAAGCCGGGACAGGGGGCGGTGGAAACACCATATATTTT,CASSQAGTGGGGNTIYF
TRBJ1-2,TRBD1,-,TRBV7-2,TGTGCCACTAGACAGGGGAGGATCCCTAACTATGGCTACACCTTC,CATRQGRIPNYGYTF
TRBJ2-3,-,-,TRBV6-5,TGTGCCAGCAGTTACTCGACTCCGACCCCTTCCGATACGCAGTATTTT,CASSYSTPTPSDTQYF
TRBJ2-2,-,-,TRBV6-5,TGTGCCAGCAGTTATCGAGGAACTACCGGGGAGCTGTTTTTT,CASSYRGTTGELFF
TRBJ1-6,-,-,TRBV2,TGTGCCAGCAGTGAGGTTCGGGGAAGCGATTCACCCCTCCACTTT,CASSEVRGSDSPLHF
TRBJ2-5,-,-,TRBV9,TGTGCCAGCAGCGTAGACTGGGGAGAGATTAAAGAGACCCAGTACTTC,CASSVDWGEIKETQYF